This record looks at one TCR beta chain sequence and its context. Its specificity is not known. CDR1 and CDR2 (germline): SGHDT, YYEEEE. The CDR3 has 18 amino acids. V was pared by 4 bases and J by 4 bases, with 11 bases of the junction left unmatched. The record originates from a study of OX40 agonist ivuxolimab in advanced cancers. Study outcomes and limitations: Low normalized clonal expansion also occurred in some nonresponding patients.

Clones were sequenced by immunoSEQ multiplex PCR, and TCRdb holds only the in-frame ones, with some missing. The profile covers about 69,000 clones, with roughly nine tenths appearing a single time and 0.25% to 0.3% taken by the ten largest. The sample was CD4+ or CD8+ T cells sorted from blood, taken in a trial of the OX40 agonist ivuxolimab. This TCR was recovered from an adult with an advanced solid tumor such as melanoma, head and neck, liver or kidney cancer. The chain has TRBV5-6 and TRBJ2-2; 12 nucleotides line up with TRBD2. The CDR3 region has the DNA TGTGCCAGCAGCCCCGGGACTAGCGGGTGGGCGTCCACCGGGGAGCTGTTTTTT. Amino acids: CASSPGTSGWASTGELFF.